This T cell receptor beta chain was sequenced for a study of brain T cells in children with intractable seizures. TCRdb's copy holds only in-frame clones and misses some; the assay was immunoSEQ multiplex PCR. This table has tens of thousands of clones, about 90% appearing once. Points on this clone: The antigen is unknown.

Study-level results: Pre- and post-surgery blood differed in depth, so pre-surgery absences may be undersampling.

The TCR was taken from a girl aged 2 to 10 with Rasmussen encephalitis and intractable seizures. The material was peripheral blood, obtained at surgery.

CDR3 bases: TGTGCCAGCAGCTTGAACCCTAGCGGGAGGGAGACCCAGTACTTC. Translated: CASSLNPSGRETQYF. The chain carries TRBV7-9 and TRBJ2-5; TRBD2 agrees at 11 bases. From germline, CDR1 is SEHNR and CDR2 FQNEAQ (reference sequence). The CDR3 is made up of 15 amino acids. Trimming cost V 3 bases and J 5 bases; bases outside gene matches: 5.